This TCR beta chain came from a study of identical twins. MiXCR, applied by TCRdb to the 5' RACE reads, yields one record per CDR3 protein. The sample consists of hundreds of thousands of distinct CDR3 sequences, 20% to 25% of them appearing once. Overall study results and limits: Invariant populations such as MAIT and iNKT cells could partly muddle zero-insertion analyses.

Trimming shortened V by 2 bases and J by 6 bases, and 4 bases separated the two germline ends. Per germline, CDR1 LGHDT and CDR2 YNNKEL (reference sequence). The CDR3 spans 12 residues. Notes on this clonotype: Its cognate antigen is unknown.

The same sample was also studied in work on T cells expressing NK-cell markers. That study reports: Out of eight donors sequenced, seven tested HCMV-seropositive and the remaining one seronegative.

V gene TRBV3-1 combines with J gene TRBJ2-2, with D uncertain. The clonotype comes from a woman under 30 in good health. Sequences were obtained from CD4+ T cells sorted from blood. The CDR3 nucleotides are TGTGCCAGCAGCCAACCGGCCGGGGAGCTGTTTTTT. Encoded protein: CASSQPAGELFF.